This entry is about one TCR beta chain. This CDR3 comprises 15 residues. V was pared by 8 bases and J by 0 bases, with 17 bases between. The germline CDR1 and CDR2 sequences are SGDLS and YYNGEE. In the original workflow: Amplification of reference gene primers provided the estimated nucleated cell counts. TCRdb keeps only in-frame clones here, not all; method: immunoSEQ multiplex PCR. V and J calls and clone size follow that table, whereas D and trimming were derived from the DNA. Of about 150,000 clones listed, 84% are singletons. These data are taken from a study of blood T cell repertoires in COVID-19. Study-level information: The United States, Italy and Spain supplied acute and convalescent COVID-19 samples. T cells, B-cell-depleted T cells, or PBMCs supplied cDNA or gDNA.

The J gene is TRBJ1-2, the V gene TRBV9, with D perhaps TRBD1 (5 bases). This clonotype was sampled from a human donor in a cohort sampled during active COVID-19. Material: peripheral blood. Here the CDR3 reads CASTQGGTTNYGYTF. The CDR3 nucleotides read TGTGCCAGTACCCAGGGCGGTACAACTAACTATGGCTACACCTTC.